This TCR beta chain comes out of a study of OX40 agonist ivuxolimab in advanced cancers. Study-wide results and limits: The average count of expanded clones was higher among CD8+ T cells than among CD4+. Among the nonresponders, some also had low normalized T-cell clonal expansion.

Sequenced by immunoSEQ multiplex PCR; TCRdb stores in-frame clones only, minus some. The repertoire consists of 45,000 or so clones, with just over 90% occurring once and the leading ten covering 15% to 20%. A word on this clone: The antigen is not known.

This CDR3 contains 13 residues. The germline gives CDR1 SGHTA, CDR2 FQGNSA. The germline V and J ends were trimmed by 10 bases and 4 bases, with 16 bases remaining between them. This sequence was found in an adult with an advanced solid tumor such as melanoma, head and neck, liver or kidney cancer. The chain recombines TRBV7-2 with TRBJ1-2, with D possibly matching TRBD1 (6 bases). The sample was CD4+ or CD8+ T cells sorted from blood, taken in a trial of the OX40 agonist ivuxolimab. CDR3 bases: TGTGCCACCCCTCGGACAGCAACCTATGGCTACACCTTC. This codes for CATPRTATYGYTF.